This TCR beta chain was retrieved from a study of human T cells and chemical hapten exposure. Study-level background: Patients, predominantly female, presented with alopecia areata, totalis or universalis.

In its sample, this clonotype was seen a few times. The target antigen is unknown. TCRdb re-called the RACE reads with MiXCR, one entry per CDR3 protein. The profile shows some 350,000 distinct CDR3 sequences, roughly 6.9% of them singletons. Noted time point: patch test 1, 2 weeks after DPC sensitization. Indicated treatment: therapeutic diphenylcyclopropenone sensitization with weekly scalp DPC. Study-wide results and caveats: There was alopecia in the donors, so their immune response may differ from that of healthy people.

CDR3 length: 11 residues. The rearrangement joins TRBV3-2 to TRBJ1-5; whether TRBD1, the table's D call, matches the DNA was not checked. TRBV3-2 is a known pseudogene. The sequence derives from a woman in her late teens or twenties with alopecia areata. Some clones in this sample may be carry-over from other donors' samples. The source was whole blood, collected in connection with sensitization to the hapten diphenylcyclopropenone (DPC). CDR3 sequence (DNA): TGTGCCAGCCCGCAGGGTACGCCCCAGCATTTT. It encodes CASPQGTPQHF.